The 9 T cell receptor beta chains below all came from one sample that was sequenced in a study of T cell responses to AZD1222 COVID-19 vaccine. Data came from immunoSEQ multiplex PCR; TCRdb stores just in-frame clones and leaves some out. The table records 100,000 to 150,000 clones, around 90% of them present only once. The sample consisted of peripheral blood, taken on day 0 of AZD1222 vaccination. All receptors derive from an adult in good health.

The chain employs TRBV7-2 and TRBJ2-4; 9 bases align to TRBD1. Germline CDR1 is SGHTA and CDR2 is FQGNSA. V shed 5 bases, J shed 1 base, and the junction held 6 bases outside the gene matches. CDR3 length equals 16 residues. The CDR3 loop is CASSLRTGEAKNIQYF. CDR3 nucleotides: TGTGCCAGCAGCCTCCGGACAGGGGAGGCCAAAAACATTCAGTACTTC.

The chain joins TRBV18 to TRBJ2-3, with D unresolved. The V and J ends lost 8 bases and 6 bases respectively, with 6 bases between them. CDR1 is KGHSH, CDR2 LQKENI, per germline. The CDR3 consists of 10 residues. DNA of the CDR3: TGTGCCAGCGGTACGGATACGCAGTATTTT. Translating gives CASGTDTQYF.

The chain recombines TRBV7-2 with TRBJ1-5, with TRBD1 matching 7 bases. There are 15 residues in the CDR3. CDR1 SGHTA and CDR2 FQGNSA come from the germline V gene. The junction had 2 bases not matched to a gene; V was cut back by 0 bases and J by 3 bases. The CDR3 DNA follows: TGTGCCAGCAGCTTAGCGACAGGGAACAATCAGCCCCAGCATTTT. Translating gives CASSLATGNNQPQHF.

The chain has TRBV15 and TRBJ1-4; 9 positions match TRBD1. The CDR3 extends over 15 amino acids. After removal of 5 bases from V and 7 bases from J, the junction contained 8 bases not matched to a gene. Looked up from germline, CDR1 is LNHNV and CDR2 is YYDKDF (reference sequence). CDR3 DNA: TGTGCCACCAGCCGCCGACAGGGGGAGGTTGAAAAACTGTTTTTT. Encoded protein: CATSRRQGEVEKLFF.

The chain joins TRBV11-2 to TRBJ1-1; D is uncertain. Per the germline V gene, CDR1 is SGHAT and CDR2 is FQNNGV. V gave up 4 bases and J gave up 5 bases, with 14 bases separating them. The CDR3 spans 14 residues. The CDR3 is CASSSATWETEAFF. The CDR3 DNA sequence: TGTGCCAGCAGCTCCGCAACTTGGGAGACTGAAGCTTTCTTT.

This clone has a handful of counts. V and J are TRBV3-1 (or the pseudogene TRBV3-2) and TRBJ1-4, with TRBD1 as a possible D gene (5 bases). With 0 bases removed from V and 3 bases from J, the gap between germline ends came to 8 bases. Germline V CDR1 and CDR2: LGHDT, YNNKEL (reference sequence). This CDR3 spans 15 amino acids. This CDR3 is CASSQDVRANEKLFF. The CDR3 nucleotides are TGTGCCAGCAGCCAAGATGTCAGGGCTAATGAAAAACTGTTTTTT.

This rearrangement joins TRBV18 to TRBJ1-1; 8 positions match TRBD1. CDR1 is KGHSH and CDR2 is LQKENI in the germline V gene. This CDR3 has 13 residues. V gave up 8 bases and J gave up 3 bases; unmatched junction bases: 5. The CDR3 DNA follows: TGTGCCAGCACCCAGGGGGCGGACACTGAAGCTTTCTTT. Encoded protein: CASTQGADTEAFF. Full variable domain (outside the CDR3, taken from reference TRBV18 and TRBJ1-1): NAGVMQNPRHLVRRRGQEARLRCSPMKGHSHVYWYRQLPEEGLKFMVYLQKENIIDESGMPKERFSAEFPKEGPSILRIQQVVRGDSAAYFCASTQGADTEAFFGQGTRLTVV.

The J gene is TRBJ1-6, the V gene TRBV2; TRBD1 matches at 7 bases. Trimming at V came to 5 bases and at J to 9 bases, leaving 13 bases not matched to a gene. This CDR3 has 16 residues. Germline CDR1 reads SNHLY; CDR2 reads FYNNEI. CDR3 amino acids: CASSKGQAFGSSPLHF. The CDR3 nucleotides read TGTGCCAGCAGTAAAGGACAGGCCTTCGGATCTTCACCCCTCCACTTT.

The gene calls are TRBV19 and TRBJ2-2, with D perhaps matching TRBD1 (5 bases). Per the germline V gene, CDR1 is LNHDA and CDR2 is SQIVND (reference sequence). V lost 6 bases, J lost 4 bases, and 12 bases lay in between. The CDR3 loop spans 14 amino acids. As DNA, the CDR3 is TGTGCCAGTAGACCAGGGTCGGGCACCGGGGAGCTGTTTTTT. It is translated as CASRPGSGTGELFF.